The sequence of this T cell receptor beta chain was determined in a study of blood T cells in healthy people across ages. The CDR3 extends over 13 amino acids. V was clipped by 4 bases and J by 9 bases, with 13 bases between them. Germline V CDR1 and CDR2: SGHTA, FQGNSA. A second PCR of 7 to 11 cycles used a sample-barcoded 5' primer and a J-beta primer mix. A template-switch adaptor that had 12 random nucleotides put a tag on each cDNA molecule. TCRdb redid the calling of the 5' RACE reads with MiXCR, one entry per CDR3 protein. This table has about 1.5 million distinct CDR3 sequences, 42% appearing once. General observations from the study: CMV infection status of these donors was not known. The percentage of naive T cells correlated strongly with TCR beta diversity.

Per individual sample, total RNA of at least 6 micrograms was extracted. The table lists this clonotype with a few counts. What it binds is unknown. This chain connects TRBV7-2 to TRBJ2-1, with a tentative D call TRBD2 (5 bases). The TCR sequence derives from a young woman in good health. Sequencing was carried out using blood. CDR3 bases: TGTGCCAGCAGCTCCCCGCTCGGGATTGAGCAGTTCTTC. Its translation is CASSSPLGIEQFF.